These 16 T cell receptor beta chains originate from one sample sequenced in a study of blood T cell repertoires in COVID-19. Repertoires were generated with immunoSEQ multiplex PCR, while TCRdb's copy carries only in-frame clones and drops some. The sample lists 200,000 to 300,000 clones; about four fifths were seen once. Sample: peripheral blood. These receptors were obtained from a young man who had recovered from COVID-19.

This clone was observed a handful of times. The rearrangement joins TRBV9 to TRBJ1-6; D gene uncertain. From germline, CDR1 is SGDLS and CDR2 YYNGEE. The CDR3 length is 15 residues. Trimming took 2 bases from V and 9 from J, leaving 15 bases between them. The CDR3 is CASSVQGLGSSPLHF. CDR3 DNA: TGTGCCAGCAGCGTTCAAGGGCTGGGGAGTTCACCCCTCCACTTT.

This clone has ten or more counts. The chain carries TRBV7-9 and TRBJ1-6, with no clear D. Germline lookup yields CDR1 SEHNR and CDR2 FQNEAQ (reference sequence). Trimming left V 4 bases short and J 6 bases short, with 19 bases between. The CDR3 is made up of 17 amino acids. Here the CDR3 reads CASSSSGGALFNSPLHF. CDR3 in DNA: TGTGCCAGCAGCTCCTCGGGAGGAGCTCTATTTAATTCACCCCTCCACTTT.

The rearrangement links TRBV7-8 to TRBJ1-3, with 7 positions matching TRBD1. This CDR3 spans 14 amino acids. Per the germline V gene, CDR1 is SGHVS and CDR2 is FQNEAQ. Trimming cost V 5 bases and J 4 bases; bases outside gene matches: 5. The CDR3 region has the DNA TGTGCCAGCAGCCCCGGGACAGCCGGAAACACCATATATTTT. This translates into CASSPGTAGNTIYF. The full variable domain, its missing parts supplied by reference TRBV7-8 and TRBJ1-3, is GAGVSQSPRYKVAKRGQDVALRCDPISGHVSLFWYQQALGQGPEFLTYFQNEAQLDKSGLPSDRFFAERPEGSVSTLKIQRTQQEDSAVYLCASSPGTAGNTIYFGEGSWLTVV.

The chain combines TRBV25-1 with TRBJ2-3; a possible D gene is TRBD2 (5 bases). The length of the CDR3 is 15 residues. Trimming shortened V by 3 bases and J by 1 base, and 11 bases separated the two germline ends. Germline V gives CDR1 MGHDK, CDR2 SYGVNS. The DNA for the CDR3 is TGTGCCAGCAGTGATTCCGGGCGGGGCACAGATACGCAGTATTTT. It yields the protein CASSDSGRGTDTQYF. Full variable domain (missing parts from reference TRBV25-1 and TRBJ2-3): EADIYQTPRYLVIGTGKKITLECSQTMGHDKMYWYQQDPGMELHLIHYSYGVNSTEKGDLSSESTVSRIRTEHFPLTLESARPSHTSQYLCASSDSGRGTDTQYFGPGTRLTVL.

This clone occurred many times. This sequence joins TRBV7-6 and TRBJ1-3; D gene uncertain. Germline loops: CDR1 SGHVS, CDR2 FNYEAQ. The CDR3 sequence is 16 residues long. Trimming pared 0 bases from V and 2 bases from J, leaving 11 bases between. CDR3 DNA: TGTGCCAGCAGCTTAGCTGTTGGAGGGACTGGAAACACCATATATTTT. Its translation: CASSLAVGGTGNTIYF.

The CDR3 sequence: CASRRGLAENEKLFF. CDR3 DNA sequence: TGTGCCAGCCGGAGGGGCTTAGCGGAGAATGAAAAACTGTTTTTT. The J gene is TRBJ1-4, the V gene TRBV27; possible D gene TRBD1, 5 bases. The CDR3 totals 15 residues. V shed 8 bases and J shed 5 bases, with 18 bases lying between them. Germline CDR1 is MNHEY and CDR2 is SMNVEV (reference sequence).

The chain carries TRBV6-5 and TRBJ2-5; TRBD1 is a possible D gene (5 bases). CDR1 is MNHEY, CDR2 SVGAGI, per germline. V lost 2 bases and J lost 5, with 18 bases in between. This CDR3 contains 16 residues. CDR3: CASSYGGAPGWETQYF. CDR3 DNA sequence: TGTGCCAGCAGTTACGGTGGGGCACCTGGGTGGGAGACCCAGTACTTC.

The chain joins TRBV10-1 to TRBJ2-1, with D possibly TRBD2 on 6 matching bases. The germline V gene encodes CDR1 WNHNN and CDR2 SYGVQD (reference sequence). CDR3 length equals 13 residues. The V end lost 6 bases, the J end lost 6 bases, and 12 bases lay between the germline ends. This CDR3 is CASRPPGGNEQFF. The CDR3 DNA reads TGCGCCAGCAGGCCGCCCGGGGGCAATGAGCAGTTCTTC.

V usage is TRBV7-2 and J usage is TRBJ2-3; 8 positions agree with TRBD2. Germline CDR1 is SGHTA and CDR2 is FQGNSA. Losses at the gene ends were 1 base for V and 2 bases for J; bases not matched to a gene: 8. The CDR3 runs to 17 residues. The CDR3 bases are TGTGCCAGCAGCTTAGGGGGCGGCGGGGGGTTCACAGATACGCAGTATTTT. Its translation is CASSLGGGGGFTDTQYF.

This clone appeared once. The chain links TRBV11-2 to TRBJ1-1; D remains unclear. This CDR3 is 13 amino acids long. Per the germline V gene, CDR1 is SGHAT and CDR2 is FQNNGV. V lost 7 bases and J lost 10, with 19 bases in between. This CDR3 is CASIPRRGVSAFF. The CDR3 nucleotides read TGTGCCAGCATCCCGCGGCGGGGTGTTTCAGCTTTCTTT.

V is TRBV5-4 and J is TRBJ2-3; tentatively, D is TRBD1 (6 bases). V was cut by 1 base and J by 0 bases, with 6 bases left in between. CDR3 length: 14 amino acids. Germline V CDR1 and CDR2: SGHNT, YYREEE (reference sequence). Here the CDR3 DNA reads TGTGCCAGCAGCTTGACAGGGAGCACAGATACGCAGTATTTT. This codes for CASSLTGSTDTQYF.

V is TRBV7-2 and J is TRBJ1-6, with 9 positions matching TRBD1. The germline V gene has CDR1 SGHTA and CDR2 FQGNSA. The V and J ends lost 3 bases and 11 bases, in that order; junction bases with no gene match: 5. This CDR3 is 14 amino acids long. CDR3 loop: CASSFGQGTTPLHF. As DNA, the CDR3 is TGTGCCAGCAGCTTCGGACAGGGGACAACACCCCTCCACTTT.

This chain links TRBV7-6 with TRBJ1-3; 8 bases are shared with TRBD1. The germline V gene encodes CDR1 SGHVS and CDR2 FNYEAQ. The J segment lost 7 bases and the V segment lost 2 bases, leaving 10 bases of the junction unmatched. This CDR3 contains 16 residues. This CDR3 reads CASSLSTGALWNTIYF. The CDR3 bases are TGTGCCAGCAGCTTATCGACAGGGGCGTTGTGGAACACCATATATTTT.

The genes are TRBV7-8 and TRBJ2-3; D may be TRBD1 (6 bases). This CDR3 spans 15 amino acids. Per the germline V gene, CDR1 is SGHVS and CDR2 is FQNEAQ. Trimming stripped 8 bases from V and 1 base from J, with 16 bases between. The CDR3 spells CASRNGGAGTDTQYF. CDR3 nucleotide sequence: TGTGCCAGCCGAAATGGGGGCGCGGGCACAGATACGCAGTATTTT.

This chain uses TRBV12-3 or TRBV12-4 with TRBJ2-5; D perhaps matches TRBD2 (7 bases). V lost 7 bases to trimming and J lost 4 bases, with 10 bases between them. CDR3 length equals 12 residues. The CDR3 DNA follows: TGTGCCAGCACCGGGGGGCGAGAGACCCAGTACTTC. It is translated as CASTGGRETQYF.

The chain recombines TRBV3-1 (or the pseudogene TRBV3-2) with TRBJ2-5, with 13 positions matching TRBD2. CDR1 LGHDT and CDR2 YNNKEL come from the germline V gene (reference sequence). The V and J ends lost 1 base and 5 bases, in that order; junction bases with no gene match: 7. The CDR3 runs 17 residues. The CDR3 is CASSQAPLLAGGETQYF. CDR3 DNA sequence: TGTGCCAGCAGCCAAGCCCCCTTACTAGCGGGGGGGGAGACCCAGTACTTC.